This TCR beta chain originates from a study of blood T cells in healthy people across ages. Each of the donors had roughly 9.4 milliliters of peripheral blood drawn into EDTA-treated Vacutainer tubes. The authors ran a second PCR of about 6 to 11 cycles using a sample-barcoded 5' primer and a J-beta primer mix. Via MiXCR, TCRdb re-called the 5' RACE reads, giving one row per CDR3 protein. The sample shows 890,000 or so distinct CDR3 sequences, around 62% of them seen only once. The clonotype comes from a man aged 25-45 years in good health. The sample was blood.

The CDR3 protein is CASSPRPPQEATNEKLFF. The CDR3 bases are TGCGCCAGCAGCCCGCGGCCTCCTCAAGAAGCAACTAATGAAAAACTGTTTTTT. This rearrangement joins TRBV5-1 to TRBJ1-4; D remains ambiguous. The V end was cut by 4 bases, the J end by 0 bases, with 19 bases between. The CDR3 contains 18 residues. CDR1 and CDR2 from the germline V gene are SGHRS and YFSETQ.